Listed below are T cell receptor beta chains from one sample, sequenced in a study of T cells in Graves' hyperthyroidism and ophthalmopathy. One entry per CDR3 protein, called by TCRdb with MiXCR from the multiplex PCR reads. Of hundreds of thousands of distinct CDR3 sequences in the sample, about 15% were seen once. Material for sequencing was blood. The origin of the receptors is a woman aged 30 to 39 with Graves' hyperthyroidism that later progressed to Graves' ophthalmopathy. CDR3s include the opening cysteine and the closing phenylalanine or tryptophan. Fields, in order: CDR3 DNA, CDR3 protein, D gene, V gene, clone size, J gene. D genes are given only for firm matches. Only some rows state a clone size, as once, few, many or a class for expanded clones.

TGTGCCAGCAGGGAGCGGGGCACAGATACGCAGTATTTT,CASRERGTDTQYF,NA,TRBV28,NA,TRBJ2-3
TGTGCCAGCAGCGTAGACGGGCAGGGGAGTTACAATGAGCAGCTCTTC,CASSVDGQGSYNEQLF,NA,TRBV9,few,TRBJ2-1
TGTGCCAGCTCACCACCGGGGGGCCTGGACGAGCAGTACTTC,CASSPPGGLDEQYF,NA,TRBV18,NA,TRBJ2-7
TGTGCCAGCAGCTTAGTATCAGGGAGTAATGAAAAACTGTTTTTT,CASSLVSGSNEKLFF,NA,TRBV7-2,many,TRBJ1-4
TGTGCCAGCAGCGGACGTGTGGGTGGCACTGAAGCTTTCTTT,CASSGRVGGTEAFF,NA,TRBV7-2,many,TRBJ1-1
TGCAGTGCTGCACGCGGGGGGGGGCCGGATACGCAGTATTTT,CSAARGGGPDTQYF,TRBD2,TRBV20-1,many,TRBJ2-3
TGTGCCACCAGCAGGGTCGGTAACACTGAAGCTTTCTTT,CATSRVGNTEAFF,NA,TRBV15,NA,TRBJ1-1
TGTGCCAGCTCACCAGCGCAGACACCCCAATCACCCCTCCACTTT,CASSPAQTPQSPLHF,NA,TRBV18,NA,TRBJ1-6
TGTGCCTGGGAACAGAGTCGAGGGGCCTACGAGCAGTACTTC,CAWEQSRGAYEQYF,NA,TRBV30,NA,TRBJ2-7
TGCAGTGCCGAGGCGGGGGCGGGGATCCAAGAGACCCAGTACTTC,CSAEAGAGIQETQYF,NA,TRBV20-1,NA,TRBJ2-5
TGCGCCAGCAGCTTCCAGCGGGGAAGCACAGATACGCAGTATTTT,CASSFQRGSTDTQYF,TRBD2,TRBV5-1,many,TRBJ2-3
TGTGCCAGCTCCCGGACAGTAGGGTACGAGCAGTACTTC,CASSRTVGYEQYF,NA,TRBV18,NA,TRBJ2-7
TGTGCCAGCAGTAAAGCGGGAGGGGTATTAGATACGCAGTATTTT,CASSKAGGVLDTQYF,TRBD2,TRBV6-1,many,TRBJ2-3
TGTGCCAGCAGCAAGGGACAGTTTAGCAATCAGCCCCAGCATTTT,CASSKGQFSNQPQHF,TRBD1,TRBV7-2,many,TRBJ1-5
TGTGCCAGCAGCTTAAGGGGTCACAATGAGGGGCAGTTCTTC,CASSLRGHNEGQFF,NA,TRBV7-3,few,TRBJ2-1
TGTGCCAGTAAATTCCGGGAGTCAGGCACAGATACGCAGTATTTT,CASKFRESGTDTQYF,NA,TRBV19,NA,TRBJ2-3
TGTGCCAGCAGCCAAGTCCGGGACAGGCAGTTCTTC,CASSQVRDRQFF,TRBD1,TRBV14,many,TRBJ2-1
TGTGCCAGCAGTTATGGGCCGGGGAACACTGAAGCTTTCTTT,CASSYGPGNTEAFF,NA,TRBV27,many,TRBJ1-1
TGTGCCAGCAGAGGGACTAGCGGGAGGTATGACGGGGAGCTGTTTTTT,CASRGTSGRYDGELFF,TRBD2,TRBV28,many,TRBJ2-2
TGCAGCGTTGCAACCACTAACTATGGCTACACCTTC,CSVATTNYGYTF,NA,TRBV29-1,NA,TRBJ1-2
TGCAGTGCTAGGGACCACAGCGGAATCAACTACGAGCAGTACTTC,CSARDHSGINYEQYF,NA,TRBV20-1,many,TRBJ2-7
TGTGCCAGCAGCATGGACAGTAAAGCTTTCTTT,CASSMDSKAFF,NA,TRBV11-3,many,TRBJ1-1
TGTGCCAGCAGCGGTACAGCTTACTATGGCTACACCTTC,CASSGTAYYGYTF,NA,TRBV14,NA,TRBJ1-2
TGTGCCAGTAGTATCTCGGGCTACGAGCAGTACTTC,CASSISGYEQYF,NA,TRBV19,NA,TRBJ2-7
TGTGCCAGCAGCTTAAGGGTCACTAGCGGGGGTTCCTACGAGCAGTACTTC,CASSLRVTSGGSYEQYF,TRBD2,TRBV7-2,NA,TRBJ2-7
TGCGCCAGCAGCCGGGGGCAGGTTAACTACAATGAGCAGTTCTTC,CASSRGQVNYNEQFF,NA,TRBV4-1,NA,TRBJ2-1
NA,CASSFSSSGYEQYF,NA,TRBV7-9,many,TRBJ2-7
TGTGCCAGTGACGAAACCAACAGGGACGGCTACACCTTC,CASDETNRDGYTF,NA,TRBV19,NA,TRBJ1-2
TGCAGTGCCGCGGAGGGCGGGACCCAGGACGATGAGCAGTTCTTC,CSAAEGGTQDDEQFF,NA,TRBV20-1,many,TRBJ2-1
TGTGCCAGCAGCTTAGCTTCACTAGCGGGAAACTACAATGAGCAGTTCTTC,CASSLASLAGNYNEQFF,TRBD2,TRBV7-2,many,TRBJ2-1
TGTGCCAGCAGCTTAATGCAGGCAGGAAGGGGCTACACCTTC,CASSLMQAGRGYTF,NA,TRBV7-3,NA,TRBJ1-2
TGTGCCAGCAGTTCGCTCAGACTACAGGGGATCTACGAGCAGTACTTC,CASSSLRLQGIYEQYF,TRBD1,TRBV6-8,NA,TRBJ2-7
TGTGCCAGCCAAAGGAGAGGGGGCCGCTATGGCTACACCTTC,CASQRRGGRYGYTF,TRBD1,TRBV19,many,TRBJ1-2
TGTGCCAGCAGCCCCAGTATATTCGAGACGCAGTATTTT,CASSPSIFETQYF,NA,TRBV28,many,TRBJ2-3
TGTGCCTCTGATACAGGACGGGACACCGGGGAGCTGTTTTTT,CASDTGRDTGELFF,NA,TRBV6-2/TRBV6-3,many,TRBJ2-2
TGTGCCAGCAGGCGACAGGGAGGCGAGCAGTACTTC,CASRRQGGEQYF,NA,TRBV12-3/TRBV12-4,NA,TRBJ2-7
TGTGCCATCAGGGACACGACTGAAAAACTGTTTTTT,CAIRDTTEKLFF,NA,TRBV10-3,NA,TRBJ1-4
TGTGCCAGCAGTGGGGGTTTGAATGAGCAGTTCTTC,CASSGGLNEQFF,NA,TRBV6-1,NA,TRBJ2-1
TGTGCCTGGTCGATAGGGTCAGAGACCCAGTACTTC,CAWSIGSETQYF,NA,TRBV30,many,TRBJ2-5
TGCGCCACTACCAGGGAATCCGGCACTGAAGCTTTCTTT,CATTRESGTEAFF,NA,TRBV10-2,many,TRBJ1-1
TGTGCCAGCAGTTTCGGGACGGCATATGGCTACACCTTC,CASSFGTAYGYTF,NA,TRBV28,many,TRBJ1-2
TGCGCCAGCAGCTTTGGTGGGTACCAAGCCAAAAACATTCAGTACTTC,CASSFGGYQAKNIQYF,NA,TRBV5-1,NA,TRBJ2-4
TGTGCCAGCAGCCCAGGGGAACGTCAGCCCCAGCATTTT,CASSPGERQPQHF,NA,TRBV7-2,many,TRBJ1-5
TGCGCCAGCAGCTTCGGGACCGGAGATACGCAGTATTTT,CASSFGTGDTQYF,NA,TRBV5-1,many,TRBJ2-3
TGTGCCACCAGCAGAGAACAGGCGGTCTATGGCTACACCTTC,CATSREQAVYGYTF,NA,TRBV15,NA,TRBJ1-2
TGTGCCAGCAGCTCCCGGGACTCTCCCCAGGCTGAGCAGTTCTTC,CASSSRDSPQAEQFF,NA,TRBV7-9,many,TRBJ2-1
TGTGCCAGCAGGCAGGGGGCGGAGACCCAGTACTTC,CASRQGAETQYF,TRBD1,TRBV6-1,many,TRBJ2-5
TGTGCCAGCAGCTTAGGACAGGGGGCGCTTGGTAATGAAAAACTGTTTTTT,CASSLGQGALGNEKLFF,TRBD1,TRBV7-2,many,TRBJ1-4
TGTGCCAGCAGTCTGCGGACTAGCGGGAGGTTTTACAATGAGCAGTTCTTC,CASSLRTSGRFYNEQFF,TRBD2,TRBV28,many,TRBJ2-1
TGTGCCAGTAGTATAGATCTGCCAACGGATAGCAATCAGCCCCAGCATTTT,CASSIDLPTDSNQPQHF,NA,TRBV19,NA,TRBJ1-5
TGTGCCAGCAGTTCTGGGACTAGCGGGAAGGGAGGGGTTTACAATGAGCAGTTCTTC,CASSSGTSGKGGVYNEQFF,TRBD2,TRBV12-3/TRBV12-4,NA,TRBJ2-1